A single sample gave rise to the 18 T cell receptor beta chains below, sequenced in a study of T cell responses to AZD1222 COVID-19 vaccine. The repertoire was sequenced with immunoSEQ multiplex PCR; TCRdb's copy has only in-frame clones and lacks some. The sample contains under 150,000 clones, about 92% of which appear only once. Here the sequenced sample was peripheral blood, taken on day 0 of AZD1222 vaccination. The receptors derive from an adult in good health.

The chain recombines TRBV30 with TRBJ2-1, with D perhaps TRBD1 (6 bases). V lost 0 bases, J lost 1 base, and 7 bases lay in between. CDR1 and CDR2 (germline): GTSNPN, SVGIG (reference sequence). There are 14 residues in the CDR3. The CDR3 protein is CAWSVQGSYNEQFF. For the CDR3, the DNA is TGTGCCTGGAGTGTACAGGGATCCTACAATGAGCAGTTCTTC.

The chain employs TRBV6-1 and TRBJ1-2; 7 bases are a match to TRBD1. Germline V gives CDR1 MNHNS, CDR2 SASEGT. J gave up 8 bases and V 3 bases, and 18 bases lay outside the gene matches. CDR3 length: 17 residues. The CDR3 coding sequence is TGTGCCAGCAGTGACGTGGGCCTAACACGACAGGGCGGCGGCTACACCTTC. It specifies CASSDVGLTRQGGGYTF.

This clone was counted a few times. The chain uses TRBV7-9 and TRBJ2-1; 7 bases map to TRBD2. This CDR3 region has 15 residues. In germline, CDR1 is SEHNR, CDR2 FQNEAQ (reference sequence). Trimming removed 3 bases from V and 7 bases from J; junction bases left unmatched: 9. The CDR3 nucleotides are TGTGCCAGCAGCTTCTCTAGACTAGCACCTAATGAGCAGTTCTTC. This gives the protein CASSFSRLAPNEQFF.

This clone was detected a few times. This chain connects TRBV7-9 to TRBJ2-7; D call uncertain. The CDR3 has 13 amino acids. The germline CDR1 and CDR2 sequences are SEHNR and FQNEAQ (reference sequence). Trimming left V 5 bases short and J 5 bases short, with 13 bases between. The CDR3 DNA is TGTGCCAGCAGCCCCCTCGGCCCCCACGAGCAGTACTTC. Its protein is CASSPLGPHEQYF.

The V gene is TRBV6-5, the J gene TRBJ1-2; 9 positions match TRBD1. Per germline, CDR1 MNHEY and CDR2 SVGAGI. This CDR3 region has 14 residues. V dropped 6 bases and J dropped 6; count of bases not matched to a gene: 8. Written as DNA, the CDR3 is TGTGCCAGCAGCGACGGGACAGGGCTGGATGGCTACACCTTC. Its translation: CASSDGTGLDGYTF.

V is TRBV18 and J is TRBJ1-1; D perhaps matches TRBD1 (5 bases). The CDR3 is made up of 13 amino acids. V was shortened by 5 bases and J by 2 bases, with 9 bases between the two germline ends. Germline CDR1 and CDR2: KGHSH and LQKENI. Here the CDR3 DNA reads TGTGCCAGCTCAGTAACAGGTAACACTGAAGCTTTCTTT. The encoded protein is CASSVTGNTEAFF.

The chain carries TRBV6-5 and TRBJ1-3; D remains ambiguous. Trimming took 0 bases from V and 0 from J, leaving 9 bases between them. The CDR3 is 16 residues long. Germline V lookup: CDR1 MNHEY, CDR2 SVGAGI. CDR3 DNA: TGTGCCAGCAGTTACTCGGGCTCAAGCTCTGGAAACACCATATATTTT. It is translated as CASSYSGSSSGNTIYF.

This chain links TRBV7-9 with TRBJ1-1; D is perhaps TRBD1 (6 bases). The CDR3 consists of 14 residues. Between the trimmed V and J ends, which lost 5 bases and 6 bases, there was a span of 16 bases. CDR1 SEHNR and CDR2 FQNEAQ come from the germline V gene (reference sequence). This CDR3 reads CASSPNTGLAEAFF. In DNA form, the CDR3 reads TGTGCCAGCAGCCCAAATACAGGGCTCGCTGAAGCTTTCTTT.

This rearrangement joins TRBV19 to TRBJ2-1; perhaps TRBD2 as D (5 bases). The CDR3 has 14 amino acids. Germline V gene sequence: CDR1 LNHDA, CDR2 SQIVND (reference sequence). V lost 3 bases and J 0 bases, leaving 6 bases between the germline ends. CDR3 nucleotide sequence: TGTGCCAGTAGTATGGGGAGCTCCTACAATGAGCAGTTCTTC. Its translation: CASSMGSSYNEQFF.

The V and J genes are TRBV27 and TRBJ1-2; no firm D call. This CDR3 contains 14 residues. Germline V gene lookup returns CDR1 MNHEY and CDR2 SMNVEV (reference sequence). The V and J ends lost 5 bases and 7 bases respectively, with 17 bases between them. CDR3 sequence reads: CASSPRLGWGGYTF. The CDR3 bases are TGTGCCAGCAGTCCACGTTTAGGGTGGGGTGGCTACACCTTC.

The chain uses TRBV28 and TRBJ2-7; 9 bases fit TRBD1. CDR3 length equals 16 residues. V gave up 2 bases and J gave up 1 base; unmatched junction bases: 6. CDR1 MDHEN and CDR2 SYDVKM come from the germline V gene. The CDR3 sequence: CASSLPPTGGSYEQYF. DNA for the CDR3: TGTGCCAGCAGTTTACCCCCGACAGGGGGGTCCTACGAGCAGTACTTC.

The gene calls are TRBV7-3 and TRBJ2-1; D call uncertain. The CDR3 contains 14 residues. Trimming removed 5 bases from V and 1 base from J, with 9 bases in between. CDR1 is SGHTA and CDR2 is FQGTGA in the germline V gene. The CDR3 DNA reads as TGTGCCAGCAGCGCCGAGGCTTCCTACAATGAGCAGTTCTTC. Its translation is CASSAEASYNEQFF.

The chain uses TRBV20-1 and TRBJ1-6; no firm D call. This CDR3 contains 14 residues. The V gene lost 3 bases and the J gene lost 3 bases, with 9 bases spanning the gap. The V gene's germline CDR1 is DFQATT and CDR2 SNEGSKA (reference sequence). CDR3 protein: CSASDWGYNSPLHF. DNA of the CDR3: TGCAGTGCTAGTGATTGGGGCTATAATTCACCCCTCCACTTT.

V usage is TRBV11-2 and J usage is TRBJ2-1; 9 nucleotides agree with TRBD2. Trimming cost V 4 bases and J 3 bases; bases outside gene matches: 10. CDR3 length: 17 residues. Germline V gene sequence: CDR1 SGHAT, CDR2 FQNNGV. The CDR3 DNA reads TGTGCCAGCAGCTCCTATCGACTAGCGGCAGACTACAATGAGCAGTTCTTC. This gives the protein CASSSYRLAADYNEQFF. The entire variable domain, with the rest obtained from reference TRBV11-2 and TRBJ2-1, is as follows: EAGVAQSPRYKIIEKRQSVAFWCNPISGHATLYWYQQILGQGPKLLIQFQNNGVVDDSQLPKDRFSAERLKGVDSTLKIQPAKLEDSAVYLCASSSYRLAADYNEQFFGPGTRLTVL.

The chain links TRBV25-1 to TRBJ1-1; D gene ambiguous. The CDR3 runs 13 residues. The germline CDR1 and CDR2 sequences are MGHDK and SYGVNS. Between the trimmed V and J ends, which lost 4 bases and 2 bases, there was a span of 8 bases. CDR3 sequence reads: CASSANQNTEAFF. In DNA form, the CDR3 reads TGTGCCAGCAGTGCTAACCAAAACACTGAAGCTTTCTTT.

The chain uses TRBV4-2 and TRBJ2-2; 9 bases line up with TRBD1. Germline V gene sequence: CDR1 LGHNA, CDR2 YNFKEQ. With 1 base clipped from V and 6 bases from J, the junction kept 3 bases outside the gene matches. The CDR3 is 15 amino acids. The CDR3 loop reads CASSQGQGEAGELFF. The DNA for the CDR3 is TGTGCCAGCAGCCAAGGACAGGGGGAGGCCGGGGAGCTGTTTTTT.

The V and J genes are TRBV5-1 and TRBJ1-3; D gene unclear. The CDR3 sequence is 16 residues long. The germline V and J ends were trimmed by 3 bases and 3 bases, with 16 bases remaining between them. Looked up from germline, CDR1 is SGHRS and CDR2 is YFSETQ. CDR3 sequence reads: CASSWGGHVLGNTIYF. The CDR3, as DNA: TGCGCCAGCAGCTGGGGAGGGCACGTTCTTGGAAACACCATATATTTT. The whole variable domain, remainder taken from reference TRBV5-1 and TRBJ1-3, is KAGVTQTPRYLIKTRGQQVTLSCSPISGHRSVSWYQQTPGQGLQFLFEYFSETQRNKGNFPGRFSGRQFSNSRSEMNVSTLELGDSALYLCASSWGGHVLGNTIYFGEGSWLTVV.

This chain links TRBV7-2 with TRBJ2-4; 10 nucleotides align to TRBD1. The V and J ends lost 5 bases and 9 bases, in that order; junction bases with no gene match: 7. This CDR3 has 14 residues. CDR1 is SGHTA and CDR2 is FQGNSA in the germline V gene. Here the CDR3 DNA reads TGTGCCAGCAGCCCGGGACAGGGGCGGACCATTCAGTACTTC. It encodes CASSPGQGRTIQYF.